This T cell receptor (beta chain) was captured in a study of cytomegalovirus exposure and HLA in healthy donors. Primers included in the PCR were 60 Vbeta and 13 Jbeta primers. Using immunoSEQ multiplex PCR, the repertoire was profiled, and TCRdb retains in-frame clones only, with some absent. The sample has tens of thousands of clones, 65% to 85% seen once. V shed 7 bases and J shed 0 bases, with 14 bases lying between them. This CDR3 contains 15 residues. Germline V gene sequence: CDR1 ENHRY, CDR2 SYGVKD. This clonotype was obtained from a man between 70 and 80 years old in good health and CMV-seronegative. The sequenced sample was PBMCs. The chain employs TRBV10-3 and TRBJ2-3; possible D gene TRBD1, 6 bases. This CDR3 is CAITAGDLSTDTQYF. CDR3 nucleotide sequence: TGTGCCATCACCGCAGGGGACCTTAGCACAGATACGCAGTATTTT.